This T cell receptor beta chain was captured in a study of response to subunit inactivated influenza vaccine. Whole-study findings and limits: Authors suggested seasonal influenza vaccinations each recruit few new T cells.

In TCRdb, the RT-PCR reads were re-called with MiXCR into one record per CDR3 protein. The data hold 500,000 to 600,000 distinct CDR3 sequences, with 7.5% to 8.5% observed a single time. This clonotype was seen once. What it recognizes is unknown. A read error may account for a junction end that differs from germline. Germline values: CDR1 MDHEN, CDR2 SYDVKM. The CDR3 has 17 amino acids. The chain is built from TRBV28 and TRBJ2-7; D is perhaps TRBD2 (5 bases). The source of this sequence is a man aged 45 to 70 who received an inactivated influenza vaccine. The material sequenced was PBMCs from blood, taken around 25 months after vaccination. Written as DNA, the CDR3 is TGTGGCAGCAGTTTTGTCCTAGCTCAACGCCCCGCCTACGAGCAGTACTTC. This gives the protein CGSSFVLAQRPAYEQYF.